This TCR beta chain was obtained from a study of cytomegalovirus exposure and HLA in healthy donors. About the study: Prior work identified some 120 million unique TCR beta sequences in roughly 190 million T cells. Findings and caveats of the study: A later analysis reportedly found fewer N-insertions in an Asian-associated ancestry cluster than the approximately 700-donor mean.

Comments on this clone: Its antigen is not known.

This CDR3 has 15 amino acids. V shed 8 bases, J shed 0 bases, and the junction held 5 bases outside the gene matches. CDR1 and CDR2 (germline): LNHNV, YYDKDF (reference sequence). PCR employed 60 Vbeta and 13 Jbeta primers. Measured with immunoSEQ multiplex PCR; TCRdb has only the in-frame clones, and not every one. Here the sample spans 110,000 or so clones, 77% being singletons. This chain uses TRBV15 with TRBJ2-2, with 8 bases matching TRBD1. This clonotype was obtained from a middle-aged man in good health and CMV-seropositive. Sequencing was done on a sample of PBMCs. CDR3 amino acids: CATRRDRTNTGELFF. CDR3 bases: TGTGCCACCCGACGGGACAGGACGAACACCGGGGAGCTGTTTTTT. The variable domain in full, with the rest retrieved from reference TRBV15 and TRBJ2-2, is DAMVIQNPRYQVTQFGKPVTLSCSQTLNHNVMYWYQQKSSQAPKLLFHYYDKDFNNEADTPDNFQSRRPNTSFCFLDIRSPGLGDTAMYLCATRRDRTNTGELFFGEGSRLTVL.